This T cell receptor beta chain was sequenced for a study of beta chain features in type 1 diabetes. This CDR3 spans 13 amino acids. Trimming shortened V by 6 bases and J by 9 bases, and 17 bases separated the two germline ends. Germline V gene sequence: CDR1 MNHEY, CDR2 SMNVEV (reference sequence). Sequencing targeted expressed TCRB transcripts, as all isolated RNA had been reverse transcribed. This table comes from immunoSEQ multiplex PCR, and its TCRdb copy is limited to in-frame clones, with some not included. The profile shows around 340,000 clones, 7.5% to 9% of them singletons. Every donor had blood drawn once into heparin, around 120 mL on average. The study's findings and limits: Researchers cautioned that cDNA sequencing could over-represent cells with high TCR expression.

This clone was recorded at least ten times. Its antigen is not identified. Sequenced sample: central memory CD4+ T cells from blood. The chain combines TRBV27 with TRBJ1-1; D remains ambiguous. The origin of this receptor is a woman between 18 and 29 years old in good health. The CDR3 spells CASSSNHRGKAFF. The DNA of the CDR3 is TGTGCCAGCAGCTCTAATCACCGTGGAAAAGCTTTCTTT.